This record concerns one T cell receptor beta chain sequence. An end of the junction does not agree with germline; a read error may underlie this. CDR1 and CDR2 (germline): LNHDA, SQIVND (reference sequence). The CDR3 totals 13 residues. This sample is drawn from a study of T cell changes during pregnancy in multiple sclerosis. TCRdb's copy holds only in-frame clones and misses some; the assay was immunoSEQ multiplex PCR. The table has 30,000 or so clones, roughly 90% seen once. This TCR came from a female donor in good health, enrolled as a control in a pregnancy study. The chain links TRBV19 to TRBJ1-2; TRBD1 matches 7 bases. The material was CD4+ T cells from peripheral blood mononuclear cells, obtained in the second trimester of pregnancy. The CDR3 spells CASSLDRVGGYTF. The DNA of the CDR3 is TGTGCCAGTAGTCTAGACAGGGTAGGCGGCTACACCTTC.